The 28 T cell receptor beta chains given below trace back to one sample, sequenced in a study of blood T cell repertoires in COVID-19. Data came from immunoSEQ multiplex PCR; TCRdb stores just in-frame clones and leaves some out. The sample shows about 200,000 clones, nearly 90% of them seen only once. The sequencing sample was made of peripheral blood. These receptors originate from a man aged 55 to 70 with active or convalescent COVID-19.

This CDR3 is CASSPAGTVPYGYTF. The CDR3 nucleotides read TGTGCCAGCAGCCCAGCCGGGACAGTCCCTTATGGCTACACCTTC. V usage is TRBV27 and J usage is TRBJ1-2; 7 bases are a match to TRBD1. The CDR3 is 15 amino acids. The V and J ends lost 6 bases and 5 bases, in that order; junction bases with no gene match: 12. The germline CDR1 and CDR2 sequences are MNHEY and SMNVEV (reference sequence).

The J gene is TRBJ1-3, the V gene TRBV6-5, with no clear D. From germline, CDR1 is MNHEY and CDR2 SVGAGI. Trimming took off 0 bases at V and 3 bases at J, with 9 bases between the two ends. This CDR3 is built from 15 residues. DNA for the CDR3: TGTGCCAGCAGTTACTCAGAGGGAAGTGGAAACACCATATATTTT. It yields the protein CASSYSEGSGNTIYF.

This clone was detected only once. The chain employs TRBV25-1 and TRBJ2-4, with TRBD2 identical over 11 bases. Germline V CDR1 and CDR2: MGHDK, SYGVNS. This CDR3 has 16 residues. V shed 6 bases and J 5 bases; nucleotides not matched to a gene: 9. CDR3 loop: CASRNLAGGQENIQYF. The CDR3 DNA sequence: TGTGCCAGCAGAAACTTAGCGGGGGGGCAGGAAAACATTCAGTACTTC.

The chain links TRBV6-6 to TRBJ2-3, with 13 bases that match TRBD2. Trimming at V came to 2 bases and at J to 3 bases, leaving 2 bases not matched to a gene. The germline V gene has CDR1 MNHNY and CDR2 SVGAGI (reference sequence). The CDR3 covers 16 residues. CDR3 amino acids: CASSYPTSGGTDTQYF. CDR3 nucleotides: TGTGCCAGCAGTTACCCGACTAGCGGGGGGACAGATACGCAGTATTTT.

This chain connects TRBV18 to TRBJ2-1; 11 bases map to TRBD2. There are 14 residues in the CDR3. V was clipped by 5 bases and J by 10 bases; unmatched bases: 7. CDR1 and CDR2 from the germline V gene are KGHSH and LQKENI. CDR3 DNA: TGTGCCAGCTCAATAGCGGGGGGGCCCATCGAGCAGTTCTTC. This translates into CASSIAGGPIEQFF.

The V and J genes are TRBV3-1 (or the pseudogene TRBV3-2) and TRBJ1-2; D remains ambiguous. Germline values: CDR1 LGHDT, CDR2 YNNKEL (reference sequence). Trimming stripped 0 bases from V and 4 bases from J, with 15 bases between. The CDR3 runs 16 residues. CDR3: CASSQDYRGAIYGYTF. Written as DNA, the CDR3 is TGTGCCAGCAGCCAAGATTATCGTGGAGCCATCTATGGCTACACCTTC.

The genes are TRBV6-5 and TRBJ1-6, with 9 bases aligning to TRBD1. The CDR3 spans 15 residues. Germline CDR1 is MNHEY and CDR2 is SVGAGI. Trimming took 7 bases from V and 7 from J; bases not matched to a gene: 8. This CDR3 is CASIGGTGNNSPLHF. CDR3 nucleotide sequence: TGTGCCAGCATCGGGGGGACAGGGAACAATTCACCCCTCCACTTT.

The V call is TRBV4-1, the J call TRBJ1-2, with 8 bases lining up with TRBD1. Germline V gene lookup returns CDR1 MGHRA and CDR2 YSYEKL. The length of the CDR3 is 13 residues. V dropped 6 bases and J dropped 4; count of bases not matched to a gene: 4. CDR3 DNA sequence: TGCGCCAGCAGATCAACAGGGGGCTATGGCTACACCTTC. This sequence encodes CASRSTGGYGYTF.

This clone was detected a few times. The chain uses TRBV11-1 and TRBJ1-2; 8 bases fit TRBD1. Losses at the gene ends were 3 bases for V and 5 bases for J; bases not matched to a gene: 5. Per germline, CDR1 SGHAT and CDR2 FQDESV (reference sequence). The CDR3 sequence is 14 residues long. CDR3 nucleotide sequence: TGTGCCAGCAGCTTTCAGGGGGCAGGATATGGCTACACCTTC. Translated: CASSFQGAGYGYTF.

This chain connects TRBV2 to TRBJ1-2; 7 positions agree with TRBD1. CDR1 and CDR2 (germline): SNHLY, FYNNEI. The CDR3 runs 14 residues. V was pared by 6 bases and J by 0 bases, with 4 bases of the junction left unmatched. Here the CDR3 DNA reads TGTGCCAGCAGGTCCGGGACAGCTAACTATGGCTACACCTTC. Residues: CASRSGTANYGYTF.

This chain connects TRBV9 to TRBJ1-5; D unclear. Germline V gene data show CDR1 as SGDLS and CDR2 as YYNGEE. V was cut by 0 bases and J by 0 bases, with 7 bases left in between. The CDR3 consists of 15 residues. The DNA of the CDR3 is TGTGCCAGCAGCGTAGACTTAAGTAGCAATCAGCCCCAGCATTTT. Translating gives CASSVDLSSNQPQHF.

The chain is built from TRBV3-1 (or the pseudogene TRBV3-2) and TRBJ2-1; 7 nucleotides line up with TRBD1. CDR1 is LGHDT, CDR2 YNNKEL, per germline (reference sequence). The ends lost 4 bases at V and 4 bases at J; junction bases unmatched: 7. This CDR3 region has 15 residues. CDR3 sequence reads: CASSPRAGGYNEQFF. For the CDR3, the DNA is TGTGCCAGCAGCCCGAGGGCAGGGGGTTACAATGAGCAGTTCTTC.

The V call is TRBV3-1 (or the pseudogene TRBV3-2), the J call TRBJ2-5, with 11 nucleotides matching TRBD2. Germline lookup yields CDR1 LGHDT and CDR2 YNNKEL (reference sequence). CDR3 length: 16 residues. V lost 2 bases to trimming and J lost 5 bases; unmatched junction nucleotides: 7. The CDR3, as DNA: TGTGCCAGCAGCCAAAATAGCGGGGGGGTGCTGGAGACCCAGTACTTC. Amino acid sequence: CASSQNSGGVLETQYF.

V usage is TRBV6-1 and J usage is TRBJ1-2, with D perhaps TRBD1 (5 bases). The CDR3 runs to 13 residues. The germline V gene encodes CDR1 MNHNS and CDR2 SASEGT. Trimming stripped 2 bases from V and 3 bases from J, with 7 bases between. The CDR3 bases are TGTGCCAGCAGTGAAAGGGGCGACTATGGCTACACCTTC. As protein: CASSERGDYGYTF.

In nucleotides, the CDR3 is TGTGCCAGCAATATGAACACCGGGGAGCTGTTTTTT. It specifies CASNMNTGELFF. The genes are TRBV12-3 or TRBV12-4 and TRBJ2-2; D is undetermined. The CDR3 covers 12 residues. V lost 7 bases and J 1 base, leaving 4 bases between the germline ends.

The chain carries TRBV2 and TRBJ1-2, with D maybe TRBD1 (5 bases). This CDR3 is built from 13 residues. Germline V gene data show CDR1 as SNHLY and CDR2 as FYNNEI. V lost 7 bases to trimming and J lost 8 bases, with 17 bases between them. The CDR3 DNA is TGTGCCAGCACCCCCGGGACTCTGGTGGGCTACACCTTC. Amino acids: CASTPGTLVGYTF.

The chain couples TRBV19 to TRBJ1-5; 9 nucleotides match TRBD1. The CDR3 sequence is 16 residues long. Germline assignment: CDR1 LNHDA and CDR2 SQIVND (reference sequence). V lost 4 bases, J lost 7 bases, and 11 bases stayed unmatched. The CDR3 coding sequence is TGTGCCAGTAGTAAATACTCCGGGACAGGGTCACAGCCCCAGCATTTT. As protein: CASSKYSGTGSQPQHF.

The CDR3 protein is CASSYRLSTASYEQYF. The CDR3 bases are TGTGCCAGCAGTTACCGGTTGTCGACAGCTTCCTACGAGCAGTACTTC. J is TRBJ2-7 and V is TRBV6-5; tentative D call: TRBD1 (5 bases). Trimming shortened V by 2 bases and J by 1 base, and 15 bases separated the two germline ends. Germline CDR1 reads MNHEY; CDR2 reads SVGAGI. This CDR3 comprises 16 residues.

The chain uses TRBV9 and TRBJ2-5; a weak D match, TRBD2 (7 bases). This CDR3 contains 16 residues. Germline CDR1 is SGDLS and CDR2 is YYNGEE. The V end lost 0 bases, the J end lost 5 bases, and 17 bases lay between the germline ends. This CDR3 is CASSVGFGGLGETQYF. The CDR3, as DNA: TGTGCCAGCAGCGTAGGCTTCGGGGGGCTAGGGGAGACCCAGTACTTC.

The CDR3 is CASSQREGLNSRYF. DNA of the CDR3: TGCGCCAGCAGCCAACGTGAGGGCCTTAACAGCCGGTACTTC. The V call is TRBV4-1, the J call TRBJ2-7, with TRBD2 as a possible D gene (5 bases). Germline V gene data show CDR1 as MGHRA and CDR2 as YSYEKL. Trimming took off 2 bases at V and 12 bases at J, with 20 bases between the two ends. The CDR3 length is 14 residues.

V usage is TRBV11-2 and J usage is TRBJ2-1; 7 bases map to TRBD1. The V segment lost 2 bases and the J segment 5 bases; nucleotides outside the gene matches: 6. Germline V lookup: CDR1 SGHAT, CDR2 FQNNGV. This CDR3 region has 15 residues. CDR3 sequence (DNA): TGTGCCAGCAGCTTAAGTGGACAGGTGCACAATGAGCAGTTCTTC. It yields the protein CASSLSGQVHNEQFF.

The chain has TRBV5-6 and TRBJ2-7; 8 nucleotides match TRBD1. This CDR3 spans 13 amino acids. V lost 4 bases, J lost 6 bases, and 6 bases stayed unmatched. From germline, CDR1 is SGHDT and CDR2 YYEEEE. CDR3 in DNA: TGTGCCAGCAGCCGGGACAGGCGTCGCGAGCAGTACTTC. This encodes CASSRDRRREQYF. Combining the CDR3 with reference TRBV5-6 and TRBJ2-7 gives the whole variable domain DAGVTQSPTHLIKTRGQQVTLRCSPKSGHDTVSWYQQALGQGPQFIFQYYEEEERQRGNFPDRFSGHQFPNYSSELNVNALLLGDSALYLCASSRDRRREQYFGPGTRLTVT.

This clone was seen a handful of times. This sample includes further DNA sequences coding for the same CDR3. The rearrangement joins TRBV6-5 to TRBJ1-2; TRBD1 is a possible D gene (5 bases). Germline CDR1 MNHEY, CDR2 SVGAGI. The length of the CDR3 is 13 residues. Trimming stripped 6 bases from V and 3 bases from J, with 11 bases between. CDR3 loop: CASRTDRDYGYTF. The CDR3, as DNA: TGTGCCAGCAGAACCGACAGAGACTATGGCTACACCTTC.

The chain links TRBV19 to TRBJ2-3; 8 nucleotides match TRBD2. The V and J ends lost 5 bases and 9 bases, in that order; junction bases with no gene match: 7. The germline V gene has CDR1 LNHDA and CDR2 SQIVND (reference sequence). This CDR3 spans 13 amino acids. The CDR3: CASSGSGEGTQYF. The CDR3, as DNA: TGTGCCAGTAGTGGTAGCGGGGAAGGGACGCAGTATTTT.

The chain employs TRBV3-1 (or the pseudogene TRBV3-2) and TRBJ1-2, with D perhaps matching TRBD1 (6 bases). This CDR3 has 15 amino acids. V lost 1 base, J lost 2 bases, and 11 bases lay in between. CDR1 and CDR2 from the germline V gene are LGHDT and YNNKEL (reference sequence). The chain's CDR3 is CASSQGLQGNYGYTF. In DNA form, the CDR3 reads TGTGCCAGCAGCCAAGGGTTGCAGGGGAACTATGGCTACACCTTC.

This rearrangement joins TRBV7-9 to TRBJ2-1; 8 nucleotides match TRBD1. The CDR3 length is 16 residues. V gave up 5 bases and J gave up 8 bases; unmatched junction bases: 14. Per germline, CDR1 SEHNR and CDR2 FQNEAQ (reference sequence). The CDR3 bases are TGTGCCAGCAGCACTCAACAGGGGGTCCAGGGCGATGAGCAGTTCTTC. This sequence encodes CASSTQQGVQGDEQFF.

The chain employs TRBV5-1 and TRBJ2-2; no definite D call. This CDR3 has 15 amino acids. V lost 4 bases, J lost 1 base, and 11 bases lay in between. Germline CDR1 and CDR2: SGHRS and YFSETQ. The CDR3 protein is CASSGPTLNTGELFF. CDR3 DNA sequence: TGCGCCAGCAGCGGGCCTACTCTGAACACCGGGGAGCTGTTTTTT.

This chain uses TRBV11-2 with TRBJ2-4; 12 bases match TRBD2. The germline V gene has CDR1 SGHAT and CDR2 FQNNGV. The V segment lost 6 bases and the J segment 3 bases; nucleotides outside the gene matches: 12. The CDR3 runs to 18 residues. CDR3 sequence (DNA): TGTGCCAGCAGTAAACTAGCGGGGGGACCCAAAGACAAAAACATTCAGTACTTC. Protein: CASSKLAGGPKDKNIQYF.